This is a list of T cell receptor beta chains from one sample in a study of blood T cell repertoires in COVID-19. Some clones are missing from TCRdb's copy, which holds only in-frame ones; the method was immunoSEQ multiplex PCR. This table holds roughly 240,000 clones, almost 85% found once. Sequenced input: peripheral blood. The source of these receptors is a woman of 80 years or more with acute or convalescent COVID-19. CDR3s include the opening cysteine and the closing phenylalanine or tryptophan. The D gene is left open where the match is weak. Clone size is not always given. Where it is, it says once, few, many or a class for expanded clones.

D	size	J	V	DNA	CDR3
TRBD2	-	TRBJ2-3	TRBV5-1	TGCGCCAGCAGCCCCCCCAGCGGGGTAGCAGATACGCAGTATTTT	CASSPPSGVADTQYF
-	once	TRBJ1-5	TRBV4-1	TGCGCCAGCAGCCCTTTCGGGGTGGCAGGCCTCAGGCCCCAGCATTTT	CASSPFGVAGLRPQHF
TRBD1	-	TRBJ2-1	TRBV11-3	TGTGCCAGCAGCAACCGACAGGGCAATGAGCAGTTCTTC	CASSNRQGNEQFF
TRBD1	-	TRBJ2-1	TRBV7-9	TGTGCCAGCAGCCCCCAGAGGGGGCCCTCCTACAATGAGCAGTTCTTC	CASSPQRGPSYNEQFF
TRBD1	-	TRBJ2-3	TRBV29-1	TGCAGCGCAGTGCGAGGACAGGTTTTGAGTTTTCGGACAGATACGCAGTATTTT	CSAVRGQVLSFRTDTQYF
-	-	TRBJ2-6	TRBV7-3	TGTGCCAGCAGCTTACAGGTCTCTGGGGCCAACGTCCTGACTTTC	CASSLQVSGANVLTF
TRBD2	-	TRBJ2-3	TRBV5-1	TGCGCCAGCAGCTTGGCCTCAGGGACTAGCGGCACAGATACGCAGTATTTT	CASSLASGTSGTDTQYF
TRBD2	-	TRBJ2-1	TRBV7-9	TGTGCCAGCAGCGTAGACGAATTAGCGGGAGGCGTTTTTGAGCAGTTCTTC	CASSVDELAGGVFEQFF
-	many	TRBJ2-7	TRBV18	TGTGCCAGCTCACCACCGGCGGGCGAGCAGTACTTC	CASSPPAGEQYF
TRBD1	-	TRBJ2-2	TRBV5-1	TGCGCCAGCAGCTTGACCCCAGGACAGGGCAGAACCGGGGAGCTGTTTTTT	CASSLTPGQGRTGELFF
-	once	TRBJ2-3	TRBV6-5	TGTGCCAGCAGTCTCCGGGACACAGATACGCAGTATTTT	CASSLRDTDTQYF
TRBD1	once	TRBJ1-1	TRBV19	TGTGCCAGTAGTACCGAACAGGGGGCGCGGACTGAAGCTTTCTTT	CASSTEQGARTEAFF
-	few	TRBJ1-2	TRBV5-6	TGTGCCAGCAGCACCCCGGGAAGCTATGGCTACACCTTC	CASSTPGSYGYTF
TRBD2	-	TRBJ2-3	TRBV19	TGTGCCAGTAGTATGACTAGCGGGAGTCCAGATACGCAGTATTTT	CASSMTSGSPDTQYF
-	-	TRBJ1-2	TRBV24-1	TGTGCCACCAGTGACCCAGGGGTGGGTGGCTACACCTTC	CATSDPGVGGYTF
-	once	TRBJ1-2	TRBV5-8	TGTGCCAGCAGCGGAGGACCCGCGGCCAATACCGGCTATGGCTACACCTTC	CASSGGPAANTGYGYTF
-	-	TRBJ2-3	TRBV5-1	TGCGCCAGCAGCCTCGGCGGCAGGGGTGTAAGCACAGATACGCAGTATTTT	CASSLGGRGVSTDTQYF
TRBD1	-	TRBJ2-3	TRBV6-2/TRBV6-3	TGTGCCAGCAGTCCCGGGAAGGGGGCGAAAACAGATACGCAGTATTTT	CASSPGKGAKTDTQYF
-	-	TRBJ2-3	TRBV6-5	TGTGCCAGCAGGCCCACAGGGAAAGATACGCAGTATTTT	CASRPTGKDTQYF
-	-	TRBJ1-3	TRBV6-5	TGTGCCGTCGGAAGCTATCAGGGCTCTGGAAACACCATATATTTT	CAVGSYQGSGNTIYF
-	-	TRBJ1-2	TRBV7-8	TGTGCCAGCAGCTTAGGGTCAGTTGCTAACTATGGCTACACCTTC	CASSLGSVANYGYTF
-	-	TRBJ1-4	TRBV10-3	TGTGCCATCAGTGAGGGGCCCGGTGAAAAACTGTTTTTT	CAISEGPGEKLFF
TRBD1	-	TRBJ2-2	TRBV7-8	TGTGCCAGCAGCTTATTTATGGGACAGGGCAACACCGGGGAGCTGTTTTTT	CASSLFMGQGNTGELFF
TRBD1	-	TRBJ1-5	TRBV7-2	TGTGCCAGCAGCCCGACAGGGAACGGCAATCAGCCCCAGCATTTT	CASSPTGNGNQPQHF
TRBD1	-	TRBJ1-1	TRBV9	TGTGCCAGCAGCGGACAGGGAATGAACACTGAAGCTTTCTTT	CASSGQGMNTEAFF
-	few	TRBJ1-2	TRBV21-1	TGTGCCAGCAGCACCGGACAGGGTAGGGCCTATGGCTACACCTTC	CASSTGQGRAYGYTF
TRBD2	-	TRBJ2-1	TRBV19	TGTGCCAGTAGTAGCGGAGGGGTCGGCGGGGGGCGGCCAGATCGTGAGCAGTTCTTC	CASSSGGVGGGRPDREQFF
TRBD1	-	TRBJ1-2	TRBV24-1	TGTGCCACCAGTGACGTACAGACAGGGGGCGTCTATGGCTACACCTTC	CATSDVQTGGVYGYTF
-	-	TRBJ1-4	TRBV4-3	TGCGCCAGCAGCCAGGTCCGGGGTGGGAGTGAAAAACTGTTTTTT	CASSQVRGGSEKLFF
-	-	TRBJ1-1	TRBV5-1	TGCGCCAGCAGCACCTGGGAGTTGAACACTGAAGCTTTCTTT	CASSTWELNTEAFF
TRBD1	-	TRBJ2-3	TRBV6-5	TGTGCCAGCAGTTACTCAGGGGGACAGGGAGGTACGCAGTATTTT	CASSYSGGQGGTQYF
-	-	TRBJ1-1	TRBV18	TGTGCCAGCTCACCTACCGGATCAGGGTTGGGCACTGAAGCTTTCTTT	CASSPTGSGLGTEAFF
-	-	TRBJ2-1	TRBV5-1	TGCGCCAGCAGCTTAGACAACAATGAGCAGTTCTTC	CASSLDNNEQFF
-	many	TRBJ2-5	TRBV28	TGTGCCAGCAGTCCACAGACAGGTCAAGAGACCCAGTACTTC	CASSPQTGQETQYF
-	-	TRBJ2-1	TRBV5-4	TGTGCCAGCAGCTTGTTACCCGGGGACAATGAGCAGTTCTTC	CASSLLPGDNEQFF
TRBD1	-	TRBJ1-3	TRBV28	TGTGCCAGCAGTTCCTCCCTGGGGACAGGGTTGGGCTCTGGAAACACCATATATTTT	CASSSSLGTGLGSGNTIYF
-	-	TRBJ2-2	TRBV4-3	TGCGCCAGCAGCCAAGCGGAGAGAGGGTTGAACACCGGGGAGCTGTTTTTT	CASSQAERGLNTGELFF
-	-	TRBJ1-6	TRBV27	TGTGCCAGCAGACGAGGACAGAGCTATAATTCACCCCTCCACTTT	CASRRGQSYNSPLHF